The entry that follows covers one TCR beta chain sequence. Produced via immunoSEQ multiplex PCR; TCRdb's table is partial and in-frame only. The data contain 260,000 or so clones, 85% of them singletons. This specimen belongs to a study of blood T cell repertoires in COVID-19. Participants were aged about 18 to 90 years from about 25 US areas. Either two negative PCRs, clearance, or symptom resolution qualified Cohort 3 donors as recovered. This TCR was sampled from a woman between 50 and 59 years old who had recovered from COVID-19. Sequencing was carried out using PBMCs or T cells enriched from blood (not recorded which).

The CDR3 DNA reads TGTGCCTGGAGTGCGGGACAGGGGGCCTACTCCTATAATTCACCCCTCCACTTT. The encoded protein is CAWSAGQGAYSYNSPLHF. The J gene is TRBJ1-6, the V gene TRBV30; 12 nucleotides line up with TRBD1. Germline V gene sequence: CDR1 GTSNPN, CDR2 SVGIG (reference sequence). CDR3 length: 18 amino acids. The V gene end was trimmed by 1 base and the J gene end by 0 bases; junction bases not matched to a gene: 4.